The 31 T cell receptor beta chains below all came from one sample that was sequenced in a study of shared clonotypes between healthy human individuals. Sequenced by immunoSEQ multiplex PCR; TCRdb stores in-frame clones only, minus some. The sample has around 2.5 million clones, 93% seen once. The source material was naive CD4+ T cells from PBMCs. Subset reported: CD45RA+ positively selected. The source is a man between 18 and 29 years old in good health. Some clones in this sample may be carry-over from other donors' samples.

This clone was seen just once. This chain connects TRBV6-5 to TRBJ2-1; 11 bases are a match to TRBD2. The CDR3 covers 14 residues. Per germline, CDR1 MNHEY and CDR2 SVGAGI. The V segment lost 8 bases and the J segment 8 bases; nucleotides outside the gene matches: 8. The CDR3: CASAVAGGPYEQFF. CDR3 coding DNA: TGTGCCAGCGCGGTAGCGGGAGGGCCTTATGAGCAGTTCTTC.

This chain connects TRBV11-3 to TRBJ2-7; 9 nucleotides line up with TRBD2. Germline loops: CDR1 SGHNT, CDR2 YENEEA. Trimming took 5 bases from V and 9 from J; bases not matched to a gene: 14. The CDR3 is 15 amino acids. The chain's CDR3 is CASSRADGTSIVQYF. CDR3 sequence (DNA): TGTGCCAGCAGCCGAGCGGACGGGACTAGCATCGTGCAGTACTTC. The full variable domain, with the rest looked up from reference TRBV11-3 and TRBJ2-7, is EAGVVQSPRYKIIEKKQPVAFWCNPISGHNTLYWYLQNLGQGPELLIRYENEEAVDDSQLPKDRFSAERLKGVDSTLKIQPAELGDSAVYLCASSRADGTSIVQYFGPGTRLTVT.

CDR3: CASSLTHLAGGFTDTQYF. The CDR3 nucleotides read TGTGCCAGCAGCTTAACCCACCTAGCGGGAGGGTTCACAGATACGCAGTATTTT. The chain employs TRBV11-2 and TRBJ2-3, with 12 bases that match TRBD2. The CDR3 is 18 amino acids. Per the germline V gene, CDR1 is SGHAT and CDR2 is FQNNGV. V was clipped by 2 bases and J by 2 bases; unmatched bases: 8.

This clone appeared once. The CDR3 is CASGRGQGIEKLFF. CDR3 DNA: TGTGCCAGCGGACGGGGGCAGGGGATTGAAAAACTGTTTTTT. This chain links TRBV9 with TRBJ1-4; D perhaps matches TRBD1 (6 bases). The CDR3 has 14 residues. V dropped 7 bases and J dropped 7 bases, with 17 bases sitting between them. The germline V gene encodes CDR1 SGDLS and CDR2 YYNGEE. Filled out from reference TRBV9 and TRBJ1-4, the complete variable domain reads DSGVTQTPKHLITATGQRVTLRCSPRSGDLSVYWYQQSLDQGLQFLIQYYNGEERAKGNILERFSAQQFPDLHSELNLSSLELGDSALYFCASGRGQGIEKLFFGSGTQLSVL.

The CDR3 DNA is TGTGCCAGCAGCTCGCTAGCGGCCCAAGAGACCCAGTACTTC. Amino acid sequence: CASSSLAAQETQYF. The chain links TRBV5-6 to TRBJ2-5, with TRBD2 identical over 7 bases. CDR1 is SGHDT, CDR2 YYEEEE, per germline. This CDR3 contains 14 residues. V was pared by 3 bases and J by 1 base, with 3 bases of the junction left unmatched.

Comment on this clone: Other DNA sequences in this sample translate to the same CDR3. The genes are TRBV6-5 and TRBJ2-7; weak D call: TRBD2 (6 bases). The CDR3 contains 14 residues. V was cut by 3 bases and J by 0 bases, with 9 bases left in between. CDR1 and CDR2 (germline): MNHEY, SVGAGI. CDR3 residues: CASSYGGNSYEQYF. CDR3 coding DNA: TGTGCCAGCAGTTATGGGGGGAACTCCTACGAGCAGTACTTC.

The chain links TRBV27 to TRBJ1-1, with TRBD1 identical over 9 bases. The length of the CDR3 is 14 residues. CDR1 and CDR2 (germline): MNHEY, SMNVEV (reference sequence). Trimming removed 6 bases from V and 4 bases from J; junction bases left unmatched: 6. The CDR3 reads CASSPGQGATEAFF. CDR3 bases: TGTGCCAGCAGCCCGGGACAGGGTGCCACTGAAGCTTTCTTT.

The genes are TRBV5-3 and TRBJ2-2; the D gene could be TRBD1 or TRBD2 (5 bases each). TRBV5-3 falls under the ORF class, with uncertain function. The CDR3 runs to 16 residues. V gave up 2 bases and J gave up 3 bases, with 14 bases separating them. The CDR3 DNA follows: TGTGCCAGAAGCTTTCTCGGGGCCGTATACACCGGGGAGCTGTTTTTT. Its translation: CARSFLGAVYTGELFF.

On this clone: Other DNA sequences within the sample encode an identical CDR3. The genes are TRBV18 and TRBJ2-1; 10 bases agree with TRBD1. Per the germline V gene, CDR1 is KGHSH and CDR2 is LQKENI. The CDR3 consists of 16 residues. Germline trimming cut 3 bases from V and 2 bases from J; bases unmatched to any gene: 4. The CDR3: CASSPPGTGAYNEQFF. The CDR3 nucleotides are TGTGCCAGCTCACCCCCCGGGACAGGGGCCTACAATGAGCAGTTCTTC.

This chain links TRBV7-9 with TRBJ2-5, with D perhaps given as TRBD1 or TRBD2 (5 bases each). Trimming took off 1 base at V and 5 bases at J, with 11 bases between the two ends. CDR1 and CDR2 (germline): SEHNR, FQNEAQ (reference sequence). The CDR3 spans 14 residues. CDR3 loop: CASSLVGGSETQYF. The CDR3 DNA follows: TGTGCCAGCAGCTTAGTTGGGGGAAGTGAGACCCAGTACTTC.

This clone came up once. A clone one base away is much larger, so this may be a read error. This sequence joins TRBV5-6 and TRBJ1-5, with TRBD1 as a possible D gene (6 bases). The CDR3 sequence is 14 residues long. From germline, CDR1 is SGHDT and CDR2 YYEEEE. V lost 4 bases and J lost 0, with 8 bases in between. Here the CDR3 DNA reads TGTGCCAGCAGCCGGACAGCTAGCAATCAGCCCCAGCATTTT. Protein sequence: CASSRTASNQPQHF.

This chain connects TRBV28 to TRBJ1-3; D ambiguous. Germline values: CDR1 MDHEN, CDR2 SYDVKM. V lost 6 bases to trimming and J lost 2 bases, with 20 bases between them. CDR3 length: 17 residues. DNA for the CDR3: TGTGCCAGCAGAAATAACTTCCCACGCGACACTGGAAACACCATATATTTT. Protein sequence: CASRNNFPRDTGNTIYF.

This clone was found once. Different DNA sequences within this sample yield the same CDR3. CDR3 protein: CSARGTYGYTF. The CDR3, as DNA: TGCAGTGCTAGGGGGACATATGGCTACACCTTC. The chain links TRBV20-1 to TRBJ1-2, with D tentatively TRBD1 (6 bases). V lost 3 bases and J lost 5, with 7 bases in between. Germline CDR1 DFQATT, CDR2 SNEGSKA (reference sequence). The CDR3 has 11 residues.

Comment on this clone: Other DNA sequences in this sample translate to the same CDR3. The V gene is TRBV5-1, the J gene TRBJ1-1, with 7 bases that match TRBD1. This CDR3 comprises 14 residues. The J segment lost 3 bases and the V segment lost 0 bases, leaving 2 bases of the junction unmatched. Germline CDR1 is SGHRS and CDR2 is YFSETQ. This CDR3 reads CASSLEGADTEAFF. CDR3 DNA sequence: TGCGCCAGCAGCTTGGAGGGGGCAGACACTGAAGCTTTCTTT. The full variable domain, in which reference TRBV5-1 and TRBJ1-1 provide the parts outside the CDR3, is KAGVTQTPRYLIKTRGQQVTLSCSPISGHRSVSWYQQTPGQGLQFLFEYFSETQRNKGNFPGRFSGRQFSNSRSEMNVSTLELGDSALYLCASSLEGADTEAFFGQGTRLTVV.

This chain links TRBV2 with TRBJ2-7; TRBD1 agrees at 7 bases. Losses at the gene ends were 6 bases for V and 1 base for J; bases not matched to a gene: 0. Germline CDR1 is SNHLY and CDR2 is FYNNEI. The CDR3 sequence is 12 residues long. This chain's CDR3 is CASRGQSYEQYF. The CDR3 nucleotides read TGTGCCAGCAGGGGACAGTCCTACGAGCAGTACTTC.

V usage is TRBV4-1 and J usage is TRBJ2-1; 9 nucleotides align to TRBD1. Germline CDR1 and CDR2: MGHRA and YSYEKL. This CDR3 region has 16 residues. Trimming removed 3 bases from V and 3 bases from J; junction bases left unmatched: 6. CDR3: CASSHRQGDFYNEQFF. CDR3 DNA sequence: TGCGCCAGCAGCCACCGACAGGGGGATTTCTACAATGAGCAGTTCTTC.

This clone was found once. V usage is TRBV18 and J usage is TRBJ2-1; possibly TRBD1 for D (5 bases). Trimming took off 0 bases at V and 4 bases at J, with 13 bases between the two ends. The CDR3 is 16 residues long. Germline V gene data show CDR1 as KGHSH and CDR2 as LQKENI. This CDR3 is CASSPPVPGSYNEQFF. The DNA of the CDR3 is TGTGCCAGCTCACCACCGGTACCAGGGTCATACAATGAGCAGTTCTTC.

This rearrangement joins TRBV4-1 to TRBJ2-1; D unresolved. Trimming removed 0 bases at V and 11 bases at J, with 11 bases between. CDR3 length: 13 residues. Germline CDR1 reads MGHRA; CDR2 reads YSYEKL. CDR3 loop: CASSQENSGKQFF. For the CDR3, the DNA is TGCGCCAGCAGCCAAGAAAACTCTGGGAAGCAGTTCTTC.

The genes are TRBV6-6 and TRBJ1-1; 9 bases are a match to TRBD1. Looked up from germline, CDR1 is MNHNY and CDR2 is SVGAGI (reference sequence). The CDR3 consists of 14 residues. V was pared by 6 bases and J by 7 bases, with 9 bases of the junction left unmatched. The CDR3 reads CASSVGTGSNEAFF. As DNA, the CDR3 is TGTGCCAGCAGCGTGGGGACAGGGTCCAATGAAGCTTTCTTT.

This CDR3 is CAWSVPPGLPYEQYF. The CDR3 DNA reads as TGTGCCTGGAGTGTTCCACCGGGACTTCCCTACGAGCAGTACTTC. V gene TRBV30 combines with J gene TRBJ2-7; perhaps TRBD2 as D (6 bases). The CDR3 covers 15 residues. The V and J ends lost 0 bases and 2 bases respectively, with 14 bases between them. The germline CDR1 and CDR2 sequences are GTSNPN and SVGIG (reference sequence).

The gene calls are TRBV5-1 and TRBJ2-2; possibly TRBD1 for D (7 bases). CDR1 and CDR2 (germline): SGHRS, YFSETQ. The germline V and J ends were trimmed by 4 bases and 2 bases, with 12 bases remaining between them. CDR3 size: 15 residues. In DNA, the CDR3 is TGCGCCAGCAGCGACCAGGGGGGAAACACCGGGGAGCTGTTTTTT. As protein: CASSDQGGNTGELFF. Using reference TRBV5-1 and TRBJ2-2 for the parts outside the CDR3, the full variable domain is KAGVTQTPRYLIKTRGQQVTLSCSPISGHRSVSWYQQTPGQGLQFLFEYFSETQRNKGNFPGRFSGRQFSNSRSEMNVSTLELGDSALYLCASSDQGGNTGELFFGEGSRLTVL.

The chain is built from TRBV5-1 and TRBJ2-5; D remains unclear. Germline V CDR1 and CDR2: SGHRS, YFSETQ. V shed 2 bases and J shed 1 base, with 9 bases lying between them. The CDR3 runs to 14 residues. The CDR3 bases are TGCGCCAGCAGCTTTGGTCCACGCCAAGAGACCCAGTACTTC. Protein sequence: CASSFGPRQETQYF.

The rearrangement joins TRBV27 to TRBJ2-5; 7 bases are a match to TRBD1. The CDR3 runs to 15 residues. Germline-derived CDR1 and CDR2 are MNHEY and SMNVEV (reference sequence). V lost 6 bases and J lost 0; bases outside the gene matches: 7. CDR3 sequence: CASRRQGANQETQYF. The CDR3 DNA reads TGTGCCAGCAGGCGACAGGGTGCTAACCAAGAGACCCAGTACTTC.

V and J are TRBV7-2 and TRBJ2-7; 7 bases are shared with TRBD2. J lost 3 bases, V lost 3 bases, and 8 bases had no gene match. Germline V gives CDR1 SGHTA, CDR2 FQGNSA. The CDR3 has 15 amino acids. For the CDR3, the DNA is TGTGCCAGCAGCTTTTGGGGGACTATCAACTACGAGCAGTACTTC. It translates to CASSFWGTINYEQYF.

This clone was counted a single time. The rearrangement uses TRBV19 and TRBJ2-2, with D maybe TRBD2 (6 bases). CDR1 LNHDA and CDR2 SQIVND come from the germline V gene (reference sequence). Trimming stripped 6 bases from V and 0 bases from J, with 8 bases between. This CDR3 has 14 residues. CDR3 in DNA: TGTGCCAGTAGGTGGAGGGCGAACACCGGGGAGCTGTTTTTT. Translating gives CASRWRANTGELFF.

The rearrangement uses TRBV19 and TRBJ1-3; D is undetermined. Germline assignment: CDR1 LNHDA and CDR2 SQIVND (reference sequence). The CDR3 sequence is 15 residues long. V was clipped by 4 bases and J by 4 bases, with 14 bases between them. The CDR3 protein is CASSTPLGGGNTIYF. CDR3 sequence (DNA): TGTGCCAGTAGTACCCCCCTTGGCGGAGGAAACACCATATATTTT.

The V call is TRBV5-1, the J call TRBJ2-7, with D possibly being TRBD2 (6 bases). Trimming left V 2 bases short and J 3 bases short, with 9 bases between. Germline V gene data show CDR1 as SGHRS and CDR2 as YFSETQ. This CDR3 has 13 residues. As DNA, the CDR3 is TGCGCCAGCAGCTTCGCGGGGTTCTACGAGCAGTACTTC. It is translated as CASSFAGFYEQYF.

CDR3 amino acids: CASSLIPNLAEAFF. The CDR3 DNA is TGTGCCAGCAGCTTAATCCCCAACCTCGCTGAAGCTTTCTTT. The chain joins TRBV7-2 to TRBJ1-1, with unresolved D. V was pared by 2 bases and J by 6 bases, with 13 bases between. Germline CDR1 reads SGHTA; CDR2 reads FQGNSA. The CDR3 is 14 amino acids.

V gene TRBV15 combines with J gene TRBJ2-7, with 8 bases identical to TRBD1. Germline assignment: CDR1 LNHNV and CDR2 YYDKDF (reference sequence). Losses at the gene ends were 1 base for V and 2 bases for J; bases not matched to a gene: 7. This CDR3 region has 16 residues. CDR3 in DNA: TGTGCCACCAGCAGAGGTCCCGGACAGGGTGCCTACGAGCAGTACTTC. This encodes CATSRGPGQGAYEQYF.

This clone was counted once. CDR3 residues: CASSPPEPGANVLTF. In DNA, the CDR3 is TGTGCCAGCTCACCACCGGAACCTGGGGCCAACGTCCTGACTTTC. This chain joins TRBV18 and TRBJ2-6; D is ambiguous. The CDR3 runs 15 residues. Trimming cost V 0 bases and J 2 bases, with 5 bases left between them. Germline CDR1 reads KGHSH; CDR2 reads LQKENI.

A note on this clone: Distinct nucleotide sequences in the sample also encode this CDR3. The DNA of the CDR3 is TGTGCCAGCAGTTTCCGAGCAGGGCATGGCTACACCTTC. Residues: CASSFRAGHGYTF. This chain links TRBV28 with TRBJ1-2; D might be TRBD1 (5 bases). Germline assignment: CDR1 MDHEN and CDR2 SYDVKM. The CDR3 sequence is 13 residues long. Trimming took off 3 bases at V and 6 bases at J, with 11 bases between the two ends.